These 3 T cell receptor beta chains came from one sample sequenced in a study of Ad26.COV2.S vaccination and SARS-CoV-2 variants. Clones were sequenced by immunoSEQ multiplex PCR, and TCRdb holds only the in-frame ones, with some missing. The profile shows more than 85,000 clones, around 82% of them singletons. The source material was peripheral blood, sampled after recovery from COVID-19. The receptors derive from a human donor who had recovered from COVID-19.

This clone appeared a single time. V is TRBV7-2 and J is TRBJ2-7; D gene ambiguous. V lost 3 bases and J lost 4, with 10 bases in between. This CDR3 comprises 13 residues. Germline values: CDR1 SGHTA, CDR2 FQGNSA. CDR3 DNA: TGTGCCAGCAGCTTCGACCCCTCGTACGAGCAGTACTTC. Protein sequence: CASSFDPSYEQYF.

This clone showed up just once. The chain uses TRBV19 and TRBJ1-4; 7 bases agree with TRBD1. Germline CDR1 and CDR2: LNHDA and SQIVND (reference sequence). CDR3 length: 15 residues. Trimming at V came to 7 bases and at J to 0 bases, leaving 5 bases not matched to a gene. CDR3 DNA sequence: TGTGCCAGTATGGAGACAGGGACAACTAATGAAAAACTGTTTTTT. Translation: CASMETGTTNEKLFF.

The V and J genes are TRBV28 and TRBJ1-2, with 8 nucleotides matching TRBD1. CDR3 length equals 14 residues. The germline gives CDR1 MDHEN, CDR2 SYDVKM. J gave up 3 bases and V 5 bases, and 5 bases lay outside the gene matches. The CDR3 here is CASSPGQADYGYTF. DNA of the CDR3: TGTGCCAGCAGTCCGGGACAGGCCGACTATGGCTACACCTTC.